These 3 T cell receptor beta chains came from one sample sequenced in a study of blood T cell repertoires in COVID-19. This table comes from immunoSEQ multiplex PCR, and its TCRdb copy is limited to in-frame clones, with some not included. The top ten hold around 4.3% of the sample, which has 290,000 or so clones, 90% seen once. Sequences were obtained from PBMCs or T cells enriched from blood (not recorded which). Every receptor here comes from a woman aged 18-30 years with acute COVID-19.

The chain employs TRBV28 and TRBJ1-5, with D tentatively TRBD1 (5 bases). The CDR3 extends over 18 amino acids. CDR1 is MDHEN, CDR2 SYDVKM, per germline. The ends were cut back, 7 bases at V and 3 bases at J, with 25 bases in the middle. CDR3 DNA sequence: TGTGCCAGCATCGGGGGTAGTACAGGCCCTGAACCCAATCAGCCCCAGCATTTT. This gives the protein CASIGGSTGPEPNQPQHF.

The V and J genes are TRBV25-1 and TRBJ2-2, with 7 positions matching TRBD1. Germline CDR1 is MGHDK and CDR2 is SYGVNS. Trimming cost V 4 bases and J 6 bases; bases outside gene matches: 5. The CDR3 spans 14 residues. This CDR3 reads CASSVTGSAGELFF. CDR3 sequence (DNA): TGTGCCAGCAGTGTGACAGGGTCGGCCGGGGAGCTGTTTTTT.

The J gene is TRBJ2-4, the V gene TRBV19, with 10 nucleotides matching TRBD2. This CDR3 has 14 residues. Unmatched junction bases numbered 7, after V lost 5 bases and J lost 9 bases. Germline-derived CDR1 and CDR2 are LNHDA and SQIVND (reference sequence). The CDR3 DNA sequence: TGTGCCAGTAGTTCATGGGAGCGGGAGGGCATTCAGTACTTC. It translates to CASSSWEREGIQYF.